This T cell receptor beta chain emerged from a study of CD8+ T cells in alopecia areata. Study-level results: Mice showed TCR sharing more clearly than patients did, possibly owing to HLA. Especially in alopecia totalis/universalis, lesional scalp showed greater clonality than normal scalp did. The study also sequences resident alphabeta T cells of normal skin in scalp samples.

PBMC-derived CD4+ and CD8+ T cells were sorted. Sequencing templates came from extracted RNA that was reverse transcribed into cDNA. The table came from immunoSEQ multiplex PCR; TCRdb's copy has only in-frame clones and leaves some out. The sample shows about 200,000 clones, 45% to 70% of them seen only once. This clone was detected only a few times. Its cognate antigen is unknown. Germline-derived CDR1 and CDR2 are MNHEY and SMNVEV (reference sequence). This CDR3 contains 14 residues. Trimming took off 4 bases at V and 1 base at J, with 8 bases between the two ends. The source material was CD8+ T cells sorted from blood. The TCR sequence derives from a human donor in good health. The gene calls are TRBV27 and TRBJ2-4; D remains ambiguous. Here the CDR3 reads CASSYDGAKNIQYF. CDR3 nucleotide sequence: TGTGCCAGCAGTTATGATGGGGCCAAAAACATTCAGTACTTC.